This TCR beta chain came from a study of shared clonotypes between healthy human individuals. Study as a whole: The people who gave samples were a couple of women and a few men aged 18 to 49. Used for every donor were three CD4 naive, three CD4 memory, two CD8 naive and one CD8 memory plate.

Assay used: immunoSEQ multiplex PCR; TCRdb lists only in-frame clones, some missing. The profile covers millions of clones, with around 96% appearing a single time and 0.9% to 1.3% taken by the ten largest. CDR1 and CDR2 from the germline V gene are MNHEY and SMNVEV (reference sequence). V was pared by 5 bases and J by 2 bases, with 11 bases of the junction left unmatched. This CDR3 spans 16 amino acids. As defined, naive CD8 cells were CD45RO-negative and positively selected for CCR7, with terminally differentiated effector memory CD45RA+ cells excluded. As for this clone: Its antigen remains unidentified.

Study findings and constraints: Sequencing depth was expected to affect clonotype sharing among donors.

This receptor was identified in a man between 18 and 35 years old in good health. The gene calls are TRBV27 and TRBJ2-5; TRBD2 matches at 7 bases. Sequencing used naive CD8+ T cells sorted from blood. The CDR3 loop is CASSPVGVAGQETQYF. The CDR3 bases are TGTGCCAGCAGTCCCGTCGGTGTAGCGGGTCAAGAGACCCAGTACTTC.